One T cell receptor beta chain is described in this entry. The CDR3 sequence is 16 residues long. The V gene end was trimmed by 3 bases and the J gene end by 4 bases; junction bases not matched to a gene: 10. Germline CDR1 and CDR2: SQVTM and ANQGSEA. Measured with immunoSEQ multiplex PCR; TCRdb has only the in-frame clones, and not every one. The sample consists of about 49,000 clones, about 90% of them appearing once. This specimen comes from a study of technical replicates of blood from several donors. The clonotype was recovered from a human donor in good health. Some clones in this sample may be carry-over from other donors' samples. Sequencing used PBMCs. The chain uses TRBV29-1 and TRBJ2-3; 10 nucleotides match TRBD1. The CDR3 region is CSVDQRGDRGSDTQYF. The CDR3 DNA reads as TGCAGCGTTGATCAGAGGGGGGACAGGGGTTCAGATACGCAGTATTTT.